This T cell receptor (beta chain) was observed in a study of T cells expressing NK-cell markers. It was by 5'RACE template switching with UMIs that TCR beta cDNA was made. TCRdb reprocessed the 5' RACE reads, keeping one entry per CDR3 protein, no DNA. The repertoire table contains about 260,000 distinct CDR3 sequences. From germline, CDR1 is SGDLS and CDR2 YYNGEE. CDR3 length equals 16 residues. J is TRBJ2-1 and V is TRBV9; there is no DNA to check the TCRdb D call of TRBD1. This TCR was sampled from a woman between 18 and 70 years old in good health. The specimen was blood T cells: a sorted CD56 or NKG2C T cell subset, CD4+ or CD8+ T cells, or bulk PBMC T cells (not recorded which). The CDR3 sequence: CASSVGGRGTYNEQFF.